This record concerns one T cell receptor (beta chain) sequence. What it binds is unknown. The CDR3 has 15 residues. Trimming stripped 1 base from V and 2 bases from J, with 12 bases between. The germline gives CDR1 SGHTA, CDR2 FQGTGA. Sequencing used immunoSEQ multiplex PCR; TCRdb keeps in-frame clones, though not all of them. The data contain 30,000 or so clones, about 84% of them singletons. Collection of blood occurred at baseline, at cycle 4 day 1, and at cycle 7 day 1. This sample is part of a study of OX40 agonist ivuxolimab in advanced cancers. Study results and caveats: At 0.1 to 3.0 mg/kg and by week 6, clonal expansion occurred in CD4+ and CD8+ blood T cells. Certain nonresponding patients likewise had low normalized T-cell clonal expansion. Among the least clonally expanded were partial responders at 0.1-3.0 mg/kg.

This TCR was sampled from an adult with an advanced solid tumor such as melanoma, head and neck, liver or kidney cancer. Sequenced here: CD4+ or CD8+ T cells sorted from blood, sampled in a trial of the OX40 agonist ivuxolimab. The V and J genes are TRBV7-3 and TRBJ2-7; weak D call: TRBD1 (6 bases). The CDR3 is CASSLIYGTPYEQYF. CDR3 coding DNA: TGTGCCAGCAGCTTAATATACGGGACACCCTACGAGCAGTACTTC.